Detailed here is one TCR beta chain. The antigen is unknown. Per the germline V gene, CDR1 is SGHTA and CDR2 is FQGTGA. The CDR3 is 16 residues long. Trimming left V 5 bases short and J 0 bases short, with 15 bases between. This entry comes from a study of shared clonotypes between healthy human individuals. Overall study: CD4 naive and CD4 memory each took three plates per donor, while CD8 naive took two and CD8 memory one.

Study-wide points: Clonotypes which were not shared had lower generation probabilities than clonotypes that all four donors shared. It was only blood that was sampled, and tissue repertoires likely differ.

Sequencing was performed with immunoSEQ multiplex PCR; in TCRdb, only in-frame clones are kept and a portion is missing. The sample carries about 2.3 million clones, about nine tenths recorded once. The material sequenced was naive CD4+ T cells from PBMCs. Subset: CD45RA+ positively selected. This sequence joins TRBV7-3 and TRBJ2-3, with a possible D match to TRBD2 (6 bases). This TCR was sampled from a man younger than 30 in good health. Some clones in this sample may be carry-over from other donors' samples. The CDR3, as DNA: TGTGCCAGCAGCAGGCGGGGCACTGCTAGCACAGATACGCAGTATTTT. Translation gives CASSRRGTASTDTQYF.